This T cell receptor beta chain was identified in a study of blood T cell repertoires in COVID-19. About the research overall: From T cells, B-cell-depleted T cells, or PBMCs came the material, which was cDNA or gDNA.

Trimming cost V 7 bases and J 8 bases; bases outside gene matches: 8. The CDR3 spans 13 residues. Study processing details: Using reference gene primer amplification, nucleated cell counts were estimated. The repertoire was sequenced with immunoSEQ multiplex PCR; TCRdb's copy has only in-frame clones and lacks some. For V, J and clone size, that table is used; D and trimming come from the DNA. The table has 74,000 or so clones, 85% to 90% seen once; the top ten hold approximately 2.9%. The V and J genes are TRBV12-3 or TRBV12-4 and TRBJ1-2, with 9 nucleotides matching TRBD1. The sequenced sample was peripheral blood. This TCR came from a man aged 50-60 years with acute or convalescent COVID-19. CDR3 residues: CASNQDRGQGYTF. The CDR3 DNA follows: TGTGCCAGCAACCAGGACAGGGGACAAGGCTACACCTTC.